In its sample, the clone carrying this T cell receptor beta chain was seen many times. This sample is part of a study of T-cell memory formation after mild COVID-19. This CDR3 comprises 15 residues. Germline CDR1 is SGHNT and CDR2 is YYREEE (reference sequence). The ends lost 3 bases at V and 2 bases at J; junction bases unmatched: 8. One entry per CDR3 protein, called by TCRdb with MiXCR from the 5' RACE reads. The repertoire holds 140,000 to 150,000 distinct CDR3 sequences, with roughly 21% as singletons. The TCR comes from an adult woman who had mild COVID-19 (a few samples of this study predate the infection). Cell type and time point are not known. The sequenced sample was PBMCs or a T cell subset sorted from them (not recorded which). The chain is built from TRBV5-4 and TRBJ2-7; 7 nucleotides match TRBD1. The CDR3 loop is CASSWRLTGTYEQYF. CDR3 in DNA: TGTGCCAGCAGCTGGAGACTGACAGGGACCTACGAGCAGTACTTC.